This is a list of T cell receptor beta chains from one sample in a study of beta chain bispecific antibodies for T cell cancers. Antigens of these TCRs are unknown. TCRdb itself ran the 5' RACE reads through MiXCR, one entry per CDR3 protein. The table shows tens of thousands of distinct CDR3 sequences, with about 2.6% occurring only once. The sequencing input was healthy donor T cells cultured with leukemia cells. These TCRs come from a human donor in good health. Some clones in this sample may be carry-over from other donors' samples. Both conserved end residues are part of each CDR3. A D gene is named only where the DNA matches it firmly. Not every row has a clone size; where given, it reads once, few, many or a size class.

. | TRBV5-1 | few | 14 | CASNRQDSTDTQYF
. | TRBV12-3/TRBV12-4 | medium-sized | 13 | CASSLPNTGELFF
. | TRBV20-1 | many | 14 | CSARAAENNSPLHF
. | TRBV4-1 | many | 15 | CASSQDGQGHTEAFF
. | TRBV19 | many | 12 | CASSPANYGYTF
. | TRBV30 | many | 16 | CAWSETAISSYNEQFF
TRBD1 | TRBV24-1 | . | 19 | CATSDPPDRGPRRNQPQHF
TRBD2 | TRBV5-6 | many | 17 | CASSLERGGVNTDTQYF
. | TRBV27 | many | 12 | CASSRLTDTQYF
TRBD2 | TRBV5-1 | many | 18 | CASSRGPGGTSGNNEQFF
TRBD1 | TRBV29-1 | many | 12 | CSVEDREDTQYF
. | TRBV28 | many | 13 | CASSLSGQVEQYF
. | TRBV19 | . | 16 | CASSIDRDGLLTEAFF